The TCR beta chain under discussion was sequenced for a study of blood T cells in healthy people across ages. A J-beta primer mix and a sample-barcoded 5' primer were used in a second PCR of about 6 to 12 cycles. The authors tagged each cDNA molecule using a template-switch adaptor with 12 random nucleotides. One entry per CDR3 protein, called by TCRdb with MiXCR from the 5' RACE reads. The data show fewer than 1,200,000 distinct CDR3 sequences, approximately 25% seen once. CDR1 and CDR2 (germline): DFQATT, SNEGSKA (reference sequence). V shed 2 bases and J 2 bases; nucleotides not matched to a gene: 16. The CDR3 totals 18 residues. Another study also made use of these data, one on T cells of mothers and their children. Turning to that study: The people who donated were a few healthy Caucasian mothers and their six children. Whether pairs are related or unrelated, thymic selection shapes their TCR recombination output in much the same way. Related mother and child pairs showed slightly greater overlap (not significant) than unrelated pairs did.

The receptor was isolated from a girl under 10 years old in good health. The genes are TRBV20-1 and TRBJ2-5; 8 bases fit TRBD2. The sample was blood. CDR3 in amino acids: CSARSTGLEGRKQETQYF. CDR3 nucleotide sequence: TGCAGTGCTAGATCCACGGGACTAGAGGGACGAAAACAAGAGACCCAGTACTTC.